This T cell receptor (beta chain) was profiled in a study of PD-1 blockade in classical Hodgkin lymphoma. The protocol was immunoSEQ multiplex PCR, while the TCRdb copy is restricted to in-frame clones and leaves out a portion. The data show tens of thousands of clones, about 88% seen once. Study-level points and caveats: The origin of the repertoire differences remains undefined, with disease activity or prior therapy as possible causes. By cycle point C4D1, TCR diversity had risen significantly in CD4+ cells (but not CD8+ cells). Relative to healthy donors, newly diagnosed patients reportedly had lower baseline TCR diversity, which was reported as lower still in relapsed/refractory patients. Prior to therapy, complete responders displayed diversity much like that of newly diagnosed patients.

Concerning this clone: Antigen unknown.

This CDR3 has 14 amino acids. Trimming removed 6 bases at V and 6 bases at J, with 14 bases between. The germline CDR1 and CDR2 sequences are MNHNS and SASEGT. Patients all relapsed after autologous stem cell transplantation, and there was variation in brentuximab vedotin exposure. The TCR comes from a human donor with classical Hodgkin lymphoma. The chain is built from TRBV6-1 and TRBJ1-4, with D possibly being TRBD1 (6 bases). The starting material was peripheral blood mononuclear cells (PBMCs), obtained before the second cycle of nivolumab. The CDR3 coding sequence is TGTGCCAGCAGCCTTAGACAGGTAGATGAAAAACTGTTTTTT. Translating it yields CASSLRQVDEKLFF.